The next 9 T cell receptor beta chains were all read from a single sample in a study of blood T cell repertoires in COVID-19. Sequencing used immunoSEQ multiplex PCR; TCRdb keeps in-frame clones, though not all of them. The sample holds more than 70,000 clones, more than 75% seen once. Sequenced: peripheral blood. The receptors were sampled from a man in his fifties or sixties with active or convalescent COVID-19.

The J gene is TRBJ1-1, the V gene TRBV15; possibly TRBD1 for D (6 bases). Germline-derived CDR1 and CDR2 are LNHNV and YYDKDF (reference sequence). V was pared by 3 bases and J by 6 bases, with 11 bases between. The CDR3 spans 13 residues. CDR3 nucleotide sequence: TGTGCCACCAGCAGCGACGGACAGTCTGAAGCTTTCTTT. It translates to CATSSDGQSEAFF.

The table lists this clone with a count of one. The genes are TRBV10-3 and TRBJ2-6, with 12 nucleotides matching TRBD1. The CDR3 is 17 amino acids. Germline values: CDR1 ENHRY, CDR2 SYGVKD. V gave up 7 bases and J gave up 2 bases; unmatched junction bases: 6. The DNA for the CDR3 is TGTGCCATCACCTCCGGGACAGGGGGCACTGGGGCCAACGTCCTGACTTTC. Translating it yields CAITSGTGGTGANVLTF.

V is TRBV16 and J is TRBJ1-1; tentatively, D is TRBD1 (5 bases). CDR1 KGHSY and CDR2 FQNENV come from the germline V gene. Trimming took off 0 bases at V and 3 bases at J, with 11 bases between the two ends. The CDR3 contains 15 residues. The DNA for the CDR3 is TGTGCCAGCAGCCAATCGGGGGGAGTCGACACTGAAGCTTTCTTT. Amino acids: CASSQSGGVDTEAFF.

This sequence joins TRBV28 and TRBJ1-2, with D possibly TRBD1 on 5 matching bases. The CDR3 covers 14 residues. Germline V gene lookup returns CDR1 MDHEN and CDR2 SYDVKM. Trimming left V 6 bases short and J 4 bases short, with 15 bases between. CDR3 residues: CASSPDMALYGYTF. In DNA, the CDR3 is TGTGCCAGCAGCCCGGACATGGCCCTCTATGGCTACACCTTC.

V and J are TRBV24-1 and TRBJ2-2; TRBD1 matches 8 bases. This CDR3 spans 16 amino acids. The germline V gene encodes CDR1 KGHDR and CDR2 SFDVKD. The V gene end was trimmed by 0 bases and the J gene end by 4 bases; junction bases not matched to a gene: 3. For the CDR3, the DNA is TGTGCCACCAGTGATTTGTGGACAGGGCTCACCGGGGAGCTGTTTTTT. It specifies CATSDLWTGLTGELFF.

CDR3 in amino acids: CASTGLAGGNIQYF. The CDR3 DNA reads as TGTGCCAGCACCGGACTAGCGGGGGGGAACATTCAGTACTTC. The chain links TRBV6-5 to TRBJ2-4, with 15 bases aligning to TRBD2. Trimming cost V 7 bases and J 7 bases; bases outside gene matches: 2. The CDR3 consists of 14 residues. Per the germline V gene, CDR1 is MNHEY and CDR2 is SVGAGI.

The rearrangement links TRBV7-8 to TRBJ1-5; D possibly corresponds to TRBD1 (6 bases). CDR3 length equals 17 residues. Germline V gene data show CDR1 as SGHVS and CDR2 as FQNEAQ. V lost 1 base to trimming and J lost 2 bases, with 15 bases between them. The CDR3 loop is CASSLEPGEGGNQPQHF. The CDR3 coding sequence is TGTGCCAGCAGCTTAGAACCAGGGGAAGGGGGCAATCAGCCCCAGCATTTT.

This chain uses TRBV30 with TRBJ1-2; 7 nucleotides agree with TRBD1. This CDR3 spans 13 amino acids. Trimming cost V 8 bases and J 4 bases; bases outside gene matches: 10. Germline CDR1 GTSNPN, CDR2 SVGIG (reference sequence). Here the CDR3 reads CAQTRDSFYGYTF. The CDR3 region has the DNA TGTGCCCAGACTCGGGACAGCTTCTATGGCTACACCTTC.

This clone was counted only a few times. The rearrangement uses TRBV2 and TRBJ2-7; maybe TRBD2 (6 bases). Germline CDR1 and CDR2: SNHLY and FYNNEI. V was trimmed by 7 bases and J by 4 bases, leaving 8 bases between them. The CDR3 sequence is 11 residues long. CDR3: CASMGGYEQYF. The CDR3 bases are TGTGCCAGCATGGGGGGATACGAGCAGTACTTC. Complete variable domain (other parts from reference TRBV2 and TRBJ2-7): EPEVTQTPSHQVTQMGQEVILRCVPISNHLYFYWYRQILGQKVEFLVSFYNNEISEKSEIFDDQFSVERPDGSNFTLKIRSTKLEDSAMYFCASMGGYEQYFGPGTRLTVT.